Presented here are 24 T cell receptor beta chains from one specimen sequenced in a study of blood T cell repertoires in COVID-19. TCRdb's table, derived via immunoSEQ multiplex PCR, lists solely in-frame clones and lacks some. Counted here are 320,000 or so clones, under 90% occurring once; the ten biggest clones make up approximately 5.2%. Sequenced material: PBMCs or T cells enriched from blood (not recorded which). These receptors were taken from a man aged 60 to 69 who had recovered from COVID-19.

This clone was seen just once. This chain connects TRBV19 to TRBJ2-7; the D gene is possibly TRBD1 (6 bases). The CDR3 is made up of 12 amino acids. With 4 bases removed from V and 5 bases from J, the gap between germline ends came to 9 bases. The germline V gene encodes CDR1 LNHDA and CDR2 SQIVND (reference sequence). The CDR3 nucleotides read TGTGCCAGTAGTAATCACAGGGACGAGCAGTACTTC. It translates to CASSNHRDEQYF. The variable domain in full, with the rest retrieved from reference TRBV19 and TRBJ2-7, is DGGITQSPKYLFRKEGQNVTLSCEQNLNHDAMYWYRQDPGQGLRLIYYSQIVNDFQKGDIAEGYSVSREKKESFPLTVTSAQKNPTAFYLCASSNHRDEQYFGPGTRLTVT.

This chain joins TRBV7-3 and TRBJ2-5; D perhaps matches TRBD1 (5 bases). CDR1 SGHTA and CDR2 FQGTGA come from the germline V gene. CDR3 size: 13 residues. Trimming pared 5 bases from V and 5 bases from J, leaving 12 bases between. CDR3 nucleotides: TGTGCCAGCAGCCAAGGGGCATTGGAGACCCAGTACTTC. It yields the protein CASSQGALETQYF.

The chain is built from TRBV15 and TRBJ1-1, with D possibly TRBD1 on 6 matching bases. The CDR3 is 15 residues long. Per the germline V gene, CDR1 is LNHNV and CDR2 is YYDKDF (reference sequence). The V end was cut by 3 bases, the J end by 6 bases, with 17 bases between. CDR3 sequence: CATSSSQGGRAEAFF. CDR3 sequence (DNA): TGTGCCACCAGCAGCTCACAAGGGGGTCGCGCTGAAGCTTTCTTT.

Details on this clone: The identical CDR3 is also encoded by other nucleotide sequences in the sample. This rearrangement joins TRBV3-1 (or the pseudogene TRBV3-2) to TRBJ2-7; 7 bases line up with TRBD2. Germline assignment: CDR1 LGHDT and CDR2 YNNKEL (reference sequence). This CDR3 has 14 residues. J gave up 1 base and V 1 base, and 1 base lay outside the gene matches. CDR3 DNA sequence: TGTGCCAGCAGCCAAGTACTAGCGTCCTACGAGCAGTACTTC. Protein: CASSQVLASYEQYF.

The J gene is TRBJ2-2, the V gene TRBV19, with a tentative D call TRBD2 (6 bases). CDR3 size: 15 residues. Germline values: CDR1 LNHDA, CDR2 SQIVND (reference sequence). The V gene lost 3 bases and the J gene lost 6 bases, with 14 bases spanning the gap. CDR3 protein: CASSIGPRGSGELFF. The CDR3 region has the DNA TGTGCCAGTAGTATTGGCCCGCGGGGATCCGGGGAGCTGTTTTTT.

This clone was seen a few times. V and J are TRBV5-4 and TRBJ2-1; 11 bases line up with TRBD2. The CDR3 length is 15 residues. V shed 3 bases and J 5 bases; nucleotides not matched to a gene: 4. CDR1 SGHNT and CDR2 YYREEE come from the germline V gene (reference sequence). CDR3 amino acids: CASSSPGLADNEQFF. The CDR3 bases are TGTGCCAGCAGCTCGCCGGGACTAGCGGACAATGAGCAGTTCTTC.

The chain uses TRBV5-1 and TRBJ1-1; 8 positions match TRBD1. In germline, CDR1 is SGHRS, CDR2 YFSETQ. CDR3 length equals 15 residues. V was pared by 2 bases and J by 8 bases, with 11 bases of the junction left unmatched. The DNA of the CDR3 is TGCGCCAGCAGCTTAGATCTACAGGGGGGTCGGGAAGCTTTCTTT. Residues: CASSLDLQGGREAFF. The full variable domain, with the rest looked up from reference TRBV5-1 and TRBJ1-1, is KAGVTQTPRYLIKTRGQQVTLSCSPISGHRSVSWYQQTPGQGLQFLFEYFSETQRNKGNFPGRFSGRQFSNSRSEMNVSTLELGDSALYLCASSLDLQGGREAFFGQGTRLTVV.

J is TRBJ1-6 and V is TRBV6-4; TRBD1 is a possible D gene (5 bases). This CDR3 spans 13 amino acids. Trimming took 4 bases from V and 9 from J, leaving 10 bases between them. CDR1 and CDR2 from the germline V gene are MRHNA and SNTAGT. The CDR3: CASSAQGRSPLHF. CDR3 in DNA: TGTGCCAGCAGTGCTCAGGGTCGTTCACCCCTCCACTTT.

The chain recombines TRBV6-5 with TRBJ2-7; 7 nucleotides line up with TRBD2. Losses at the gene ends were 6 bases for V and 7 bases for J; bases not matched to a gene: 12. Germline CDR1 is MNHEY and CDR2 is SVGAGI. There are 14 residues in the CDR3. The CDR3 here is CASRQLGLGWEQYF. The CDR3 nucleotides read TGTGCCAGCAGACAGCTAGGACTAGGTTGGGAGCAGTACTTC.

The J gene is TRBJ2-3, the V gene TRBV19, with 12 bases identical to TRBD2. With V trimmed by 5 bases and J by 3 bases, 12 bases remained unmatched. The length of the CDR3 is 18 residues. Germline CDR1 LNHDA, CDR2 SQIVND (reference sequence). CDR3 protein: CASSFRLAGAVRTDTQYF. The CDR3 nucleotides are TGTGCCAGTAGTTTTAGACTAGCGGGAGCCGTAAGAACAGATACGCAGTATTTT.

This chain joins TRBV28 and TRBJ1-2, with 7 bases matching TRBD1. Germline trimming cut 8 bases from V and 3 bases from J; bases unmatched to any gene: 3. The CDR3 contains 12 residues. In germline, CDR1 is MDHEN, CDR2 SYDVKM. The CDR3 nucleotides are TGTGCCAGCGGGACAGCCTACTATGGCTACACCTTC. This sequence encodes CASGTAYYGYTF.

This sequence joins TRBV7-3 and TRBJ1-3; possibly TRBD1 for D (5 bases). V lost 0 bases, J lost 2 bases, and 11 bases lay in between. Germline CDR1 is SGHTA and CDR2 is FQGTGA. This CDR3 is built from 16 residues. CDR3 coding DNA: TGTGCCAGCAGCTTAACAGGTGCAGGGACTGGAAACACCATATATTTT. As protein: CASSLTGAGTGNTIYF.

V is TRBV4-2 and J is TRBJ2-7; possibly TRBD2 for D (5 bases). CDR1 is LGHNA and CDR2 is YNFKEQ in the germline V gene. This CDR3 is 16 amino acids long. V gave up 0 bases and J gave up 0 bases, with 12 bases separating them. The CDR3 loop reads CASSQDLDLSSYEQYF. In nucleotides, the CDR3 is TGTGCCAGCAGCCAAGATTTGGACTTAAGCTCCTACGAGCAGTACTTC.

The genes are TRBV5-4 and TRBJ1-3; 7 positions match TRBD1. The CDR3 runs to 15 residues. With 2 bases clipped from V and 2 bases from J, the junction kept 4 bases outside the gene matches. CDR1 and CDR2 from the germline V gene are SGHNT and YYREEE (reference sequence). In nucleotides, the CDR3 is TGTGCCAGCAGCTTAGGAGGGACAGCTGGAAACACCATATATTTT. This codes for CASSLGGTAGNTIYF.

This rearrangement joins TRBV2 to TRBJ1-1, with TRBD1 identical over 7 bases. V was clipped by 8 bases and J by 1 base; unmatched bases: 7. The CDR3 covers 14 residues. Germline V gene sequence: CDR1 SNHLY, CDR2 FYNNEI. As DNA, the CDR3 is TGTGCCAGCGGACGACAGGGCGGGAACACTGAAGCTTTCTTT. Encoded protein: CASGRQGGNTEAFF.

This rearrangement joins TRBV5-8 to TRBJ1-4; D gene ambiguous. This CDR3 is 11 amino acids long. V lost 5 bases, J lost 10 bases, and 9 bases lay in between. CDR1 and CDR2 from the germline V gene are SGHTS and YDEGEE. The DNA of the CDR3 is TGTGCCAGCAGGGAGACCGTAAAACTGTTTTTT. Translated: CASRETVKLFF. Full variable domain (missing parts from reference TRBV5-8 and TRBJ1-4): EAGVTQSPTHLIKTRGQQATLRCSPISGHTSVYWYQQALGLGLQFLLWYDEGEERNRGNFPPRFSGRQFPNYSSELNVNALELEDSALYLCASRETVKLFFGSGTQLSVL.

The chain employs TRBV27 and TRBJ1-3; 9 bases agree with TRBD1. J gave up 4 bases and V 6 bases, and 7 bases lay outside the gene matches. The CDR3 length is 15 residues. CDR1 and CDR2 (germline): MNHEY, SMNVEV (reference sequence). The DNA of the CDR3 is TGTGCCAGCAGCCCTGGGACAGGGCGAGGAAACACCATATATTTT. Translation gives CASSPGTGRGNTIYF.

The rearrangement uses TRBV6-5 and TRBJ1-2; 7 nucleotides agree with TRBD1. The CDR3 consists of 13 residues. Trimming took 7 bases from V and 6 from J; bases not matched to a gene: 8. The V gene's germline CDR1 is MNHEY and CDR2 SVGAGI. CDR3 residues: CASTQTGVNGYTF. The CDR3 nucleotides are TGTGCCAGCACTCAAACAGGGGTTAATGGCTACACCTTC.

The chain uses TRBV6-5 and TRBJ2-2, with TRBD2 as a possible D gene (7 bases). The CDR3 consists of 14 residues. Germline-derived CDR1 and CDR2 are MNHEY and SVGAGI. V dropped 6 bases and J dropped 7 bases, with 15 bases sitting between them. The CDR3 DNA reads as TGTGCCAGCAGAGGGATGGGAGGGGGCGGGGAGCTGTTTTTT. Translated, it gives CASRGMGGGGELFF.

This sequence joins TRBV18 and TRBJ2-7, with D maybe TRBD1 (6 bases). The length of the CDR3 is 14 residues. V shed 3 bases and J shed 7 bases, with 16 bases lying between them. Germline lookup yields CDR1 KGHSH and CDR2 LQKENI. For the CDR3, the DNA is TGTGCCAGCTCACCGGGGGCCTATACTCTTGAGCAGTACTTC. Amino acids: CASSPGAYTLEQYF.

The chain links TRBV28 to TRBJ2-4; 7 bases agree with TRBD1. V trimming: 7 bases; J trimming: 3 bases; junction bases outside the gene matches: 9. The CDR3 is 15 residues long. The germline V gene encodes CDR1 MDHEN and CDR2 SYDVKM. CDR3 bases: TGTGCCAGCATGTTTGAGGGGGCTGGCAAAAACATTCAGTACTTC. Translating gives CASMFEGAGKNIQYF. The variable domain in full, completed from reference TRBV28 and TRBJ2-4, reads DVKVTQSSRYLVKRTGEKVFLECVQDMDHENMFWYRQDPGLGLRLIYFSYDVKMKEKGDIPEGYSVSREKKERFSLILESASTNQTSMYLCASMFEGAGKNIQYFGAGTRLSVL.

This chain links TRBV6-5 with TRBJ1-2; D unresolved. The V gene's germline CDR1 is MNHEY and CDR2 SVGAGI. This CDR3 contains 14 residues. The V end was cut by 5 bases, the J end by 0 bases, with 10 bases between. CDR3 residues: CASSTTQTNYGYTF. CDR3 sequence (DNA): TGTGCCAGCAGTACCACACAGACTAACTATGGCTACACCTTC.

Written as DNA, the CDR3 is TGTGCCAGCAGCTTTGGGGATGGGGACTATTCACCCCTCCACTTT. As protein: CASSFGDGDYSPLHF. This chain links TRBV5-6 with TRBJ1-6, with D perhaps matching TRBD1 (5 bases). The CDR3 spans 15 residues. The germline gives CDR1 SGHDT, CDR2 YYEEEE. Trimming cost V 2 bases and J 8 bases, with 14 bases left between them.

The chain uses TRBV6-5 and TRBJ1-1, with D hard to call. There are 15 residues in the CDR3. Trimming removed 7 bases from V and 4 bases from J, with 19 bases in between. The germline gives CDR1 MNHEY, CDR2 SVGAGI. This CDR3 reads CASTHQEEGRTEAFF. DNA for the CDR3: TGTGCCAGCACCCATCAAGAGGAGGGCCGCACTGAAGCTTTCTTT.